The rows below give T cell receptor beta chains drawn from one sample of a study of T cells in tuberculosis. Profiled with immunoSEQ multiplex PCR; TCRdb holds only in-frame clones, not every one. The sample consists of around 26,000 clones, roughly 95% of them appearing once. The sequencing input was PBMCs. The receptors derive from a donor between 10 and 35 years old with latent tuberculosis or without tuberculosis infection. The CDR3 runs from the conserved cysteine through the conserved F or W. A D gene is named only where the DNA matches it firmly. Some rows mark clone size as missing; the rest say once, few, many or name a class of expanded clone.

CDR3 protein	CDR3 DNA	V gene	clone size	D gene	J gene
CASSHDGATNEKLFF	TGCGCCAGCAGCCATGACGGGGCAACTAATGAAAAACTGTTTTTT	TRBV4-1	few	-	TRBJ1-4
CASSLAGRRGKGDTQYF	TGTGCCAGCAGCTTAGCCGGTCGCAGGGGGAAGGGAGATACGCAGTATTTT	TRBV7-9	-	TRBD1	TRBJ2-3
CASSFAGARTGELFF	TGTGCCAGCAGCTTCGCGGGGGCGCGAACCGGGGAGCTGTTTTTT	TRBV11-2	-	-	TRBJ2-2
CASTHSQAQAKNIQYF	TGTGCCAGCACCCATAGCCAAGCGCAGGCCAAAAACATTCAGTACTTC	TRBV2	once	-	TRBJ2-4
CASSPGTGRTYEQYF	TGTGCCAGCAGCCCGGGGACAGGTAGGACCTACGAGCAGTACTTC	TRBV9	-	TRBD1	TRBJ2-7
CASSEYILAGGWNTEAFF	TGTGCCAGCAGTGAATATATTCTAGCAGGGGGCTGGAACACTGAAGCTTTCTTT	TRBV25-1	few	TRBD1	TRBJ1-1
CASSAGTITDTQYF	TGTGCCAGCAGCGCCGGGACAATCACAGATACGCAGTATTTT	TRBV5-6	-	-	TRBJ2-3
CASSLQGGSYGYTF	TGTGCCAGCAGCCTACAGGGGGGATCCTATGGCTACACCTTC	TRBV7-9	-	TRBD1	TRBJ1-2
CASSLGGPGIITNYGYTF	TGTGCCAGCAGCTTAGGAGGGCCGGGAATAATAACTAACTATGGCTACACCTTC	TRBV11-3	-	-	TRBJ1-2
CASSVQGARAFF	TGCGCCAGCAGCGTTCAGGGGGCTAGGGCTTTCTTT	TRBV4-1	-	TRBD1	TRBJ1-1
CASSEERGFTDTQYF	TGTGCCAGCAGTGAGGAGCGTGGCTTCACAGATACGCAGTATTTT	TRBV2	-	-	TRBJ2-3
CASSHDRGYNQPQHF	TGTGCCAGCAGCCATGACAGGGGTTACAATCAGCCCCAGCATTTT	TRBV6-6	-	TRBD1	TRBJ1-5
CASSEGETYEQYF	TGTGCCAGCAGTGAAGGGGAGACCTACGAGCAGTACTTC	TRBV6-1	-	-	TRBJ2-7
CASSVGGDHSLTGELFF	TGTGCCAGCAGCGTAGGGGGGGACCATTCCTTAACCGGGGAGCTGTTTTTT	TRBV9	-	-	TRBJ2-2
CASSDARGGVGYTF	TGTGCCAGCAGCGATGCTCGAGGGGGCGTCGGCTACACCTTC	TRBV9	-	TRBD1	TRBJ1-2
CASRPIEDGTGVSPLHF	TGCGCCAGCAGACCTATCGAAGACGGGACAGGTGTGTCACCCCTCCACTTT	TRBV4-1	-	TRBD1	TRBJ1-6
CASSLSAAATYSNQPQHF	TGTGCCAGCAGTTTATCGGCGGCGGCGACTTATAGCAATCAGCCCCAGCATTTT	TRBV27	once	-	TRBJ1-5
CAIREGTGDTEAFF	TGTGCCATCAGAGAGGGGACAGGGGACACTGAAGCTTTCTTT	TRBV10-3	-	TRBD1	TRBJ1-1
CASRSSVGQGNYGYTF	TGCGCCAGCAGATCAAGCGTAGGACAGGGAAACTATGGCTACACCTTC	TRBV5-1	-	TRBD1	TRBJ1-2
CASSIRGSDYGYTF	TGTGCCAGTAGTATACGGGGTTCCGACTATGGCTACACCTTC	TRBV19	once	-	TRBJ1-2
CASSELGTGIYGYTF	TGTGCCAGCAGTGAATTAGGGACAGGGATTTATGGCTACACCTTC	TRBV2	-	TRBD1	TRBJ1-2
CASSSGSGANVLTF	TGTGCCAGCAGTTCGGGATCCGGGGCCAACGTCCTGACTTTC	TRBV27	-	-	TRBJ2-6
CASSVELGNTIYF	TGTGCCAGCAGCGTAGAACTCGGAAACACCATATATTTT	TRBV9	-	-	TRBJ1-3
CASTPGAAANTGELFF	TGTGCCAGCACCCCAGGGGCGGCCGCGAACACCGGGGAGCTGTTTTTT	TRBV11-3	-	-	TRBJ2-2
CASTHQGAGYGYTF	TGTGCCAGCACCCATCAGGGGGCGGGCTATGGCTACACCTTC	TRBV6-1	-	TRBD1	TRBJ1-2
CASSLAQRRETQYF	TGCGCCAGCAGCTTGGCCCAGCGGAGGGAGACCCAGTACTTC	TRBV5-1	-	-	TRBJ2-5
CASSARQGARSSLGGTDTQYF	TGTGCCAGCAGCGCCCGACAGGGAGCCCGATCGAGCCTAGGGGGCACAGATACGCAGTATTTT	TRBV9	-	TRBD1	TRBJ2-3
CASSLLAGAVETQYF	TGTGCCAGCAGCTTACTGGCGGGGGCGGTGGAGACCCAGTACTTC	TRBV7-3	once	-	TRBJ2-5
CASSLARDRDRGETQYF	TGTGCCAGCAGCTTGGCCCGGGACAGGGATCGGGGGGAGACCCAGTACTTC	TRBV5-5	-	TRBD1	TRBJ2-5
CVGQGIAGANVLTF	TGTGTAGGGCAGGGAATTGCTGGGGCCAACGTCCTGACTTTC	TRBV30	-	-	TRBJ2-6
CSSSYNEQFF	TGTTCTAGCTCCTACAATGAGCAGTTCTTC	TRBV2	-	-	TRBJ2-1
CASSYGQGNTEAFF	TGTGCCAGCAGTTACGGACAGGGGAACACTGAAGCTTTCTTT	TRBV6-6	-	TRBD1	TRBJ1-1
CASSAGTNYGYTF	TGTGCCAGCAGCGCAGGAACTAACTATGGCTACACCTTC	TRBV9	-	-	TRBJ1-2
CASSVWPRGTGELFF	TGTGCCAGCAGCGTTTGGCCCAGGGGCACCGGGGAGCTGTTTTTT	TRBV9	-	-	TRBJ2-2
CASSRQDRSSGNTIYF	TGTGCCAGCAGCCGCCAGGACAGGAGCTCTGGAAACACCATATATTTT	TRBV5-4	-	TRBD1	TRBJ1-3
CASSELVGLAGATDTQYF	TGTGCCAGCAGTGAATTAGTCGGGCTAGCGGGGGCCACAGATACGCAGTATTTT	TRBV2	once	TRBD2	TRBJ2-3
CSVQKSGVNLNTEAFF	TGCAGCGTTCAGAAGTCAGGGGTCAACTTGAACACTGAAGCTTTCTTT	TRBV29-1	-	-	TRBJ1-1